The 5 T cell receptor beta chains listed next were all sequenced from one sample in a study of shared clonotypes between healthy human individuals. Generated by immunoSEQ multiplex PCR, the TCRdb table keeps only in-frame clones and is missing some. This sample yields about 2.3 million clones, of which about 90% are seen a single time; around 0.4% belongs to the top ten. Sequenced material: naive CD4+ T cells from PBMCs. Subset specified: CD45RA+ positively selected. These receptors all stem from a man between 18 and 29 years old in good health. Some clones in this sample may be carry-over from other donors' samples.

As for this clone: The sample contains more than one DNA sequence encoding this CDR3. The genes are TRBV27 and TRBJ2-3; D ambiguous. CDR1 and CDR2 from the germline V gene are MNHEY and SMNVEV (reference sequence). The CDR3 extends over 14 amino acids. V was clipped by 5 bases and J by 0 bases, with 9 bases between them. The CDR3, as DNA: TGTGCCAGCAGTCGTAAGGCGAGCACAGATACGCAGTATTTT. It yields the protein CASSRKASTDTQYF.

The chain combines TRBV6-1 with TRBJ1-5; weak D call: TRBD1 (5 bases). The V gene lost 6 bases and the J gene lost 6 bases, with 18 bases spanning the gap. From germline, CDR1 is MNHNS and CDR2 SASEGT. The length of the CDR3 is 15 residues. The CDR3 bases are TGTGCCAGCAGATTGCAGGGAAGCGCGGGTCAGCCCCAGCATTTT. Protein: CASRLQGSAGQPQHF.

This sequence joins TRBV5-6 and TRBJ2-7; 8 bases map to TRBD2. Germline V gene data show CDR1 as SGHDT and CDR2 as YYEEEE. CDR3 length: 17 amino acids. The J segment lost 0 bases and the V segment lost 4 bases, leaving 12 bases of the junction unmatched. DNA of the CDR3: TGTGCCAGCAGCCCCATTCATGCGGGAGGATACTCCTACGAGCAGTACTTC. As protein: CASSPIHAGGYSYEQYF.

A single count supports this clone. At the DNA level, this CDR3 is encoded by other sequences in the same sample as well. The genes are TRBV5-1 and TRBJ2-3; 10 nucleotides line up with TRBD1. Trimming cost V 4 bases and J 1 base; bases outside gene matches: 6. CDR3 length equals 16 residues. In germline, CDR1 is SGHRS, CDR2 YFSETQ. In nucleotides, the CDR3 is TGCGCCAGCAGCCTCCCGGGGACAGGGGGCACAGATACGCAGTATTTT. Translated: CASSLPGTGGTDTQYF.

The J gene is TRBJ2-7, the V gene TRBV9; 8 bases map to TRBD1. Trimming at V came to 2 bases and at J to 1 base, leaving 5 bases not matched to a gene. CDR1 and CDR2 from the germline V gene are SGDLS and YYNGEE. The CDR3 consists of 15 residues. CDR3: CASSVSGTGSYEQYF. The CDR3 bases are TGTGCCAGCAGCGTGTCCGGGACAGGATCCTACGAGCAGTACTTC.